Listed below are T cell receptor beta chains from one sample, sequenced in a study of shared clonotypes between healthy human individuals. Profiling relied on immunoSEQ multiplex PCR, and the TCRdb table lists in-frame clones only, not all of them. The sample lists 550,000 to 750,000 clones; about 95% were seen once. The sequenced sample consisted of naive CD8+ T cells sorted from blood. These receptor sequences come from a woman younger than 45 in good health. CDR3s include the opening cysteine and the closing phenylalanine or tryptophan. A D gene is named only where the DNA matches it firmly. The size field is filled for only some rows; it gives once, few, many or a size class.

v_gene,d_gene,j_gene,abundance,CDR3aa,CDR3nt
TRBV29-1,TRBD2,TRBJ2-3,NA,CSVSGEGSGTYLPDTQYF,TGCAGCGTATCCGGGGAGGGTAGCGGCACTTATCTTCCCGATACGCAGTATTTT
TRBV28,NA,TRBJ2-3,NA,CASSYSADNGFEPSTDTQYF,TGTGCCAGCAGTTACTCAGCCGACAATGGATTCGAACCTAGCACAGATACGCAGTATTTT
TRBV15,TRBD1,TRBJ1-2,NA,CATSRDQGTGPEGYTF,TGTGCCACCAGCAGAGATCAGGGGACAGGGCCTGAAGGCTACACCTTC
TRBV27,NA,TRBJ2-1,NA,CASTKLPRSYNEQFF,TGTGCCAGCACCAAACTCCCCAGGTCCTACAATGAGCAGTTCTTC
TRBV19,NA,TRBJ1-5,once,CASSIGAYSNQPQHF,TGTGCCAGTAGTATAGGGGCTTATAGCAATCAGCCCCAGCATTTT
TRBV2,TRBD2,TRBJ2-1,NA,CASSEREGNEQFF,TGTGCCAGCAGTGAGCGGGAGGGCAATGAGCAGTTCTTC
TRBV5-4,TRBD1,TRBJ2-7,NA,CASSPSQGYEQYF,TGTGCCAGCAGCCCTTCACAGGGGTACGAGCAGTACTTC
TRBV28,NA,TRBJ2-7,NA,CASSSSLTGDEQYF,NA
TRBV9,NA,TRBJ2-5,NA,CASRNRANGETQYF,TGTGCCAGCAGAAACAGGGCGAATGGCGAGACCCAGTACTTC
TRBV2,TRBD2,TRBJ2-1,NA,CASRKREGKYSSYNEQFF,TGTGCCAGCAGGAAGCGGGAGGGGAAATATAGCTCCTACAATGAGCAGTTCTTC
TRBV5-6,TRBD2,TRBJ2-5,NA,CASSWTSWESQYF,TGTGCCAGCAGCTGGACTAGTTGGGAGTCCCAGTACTTC
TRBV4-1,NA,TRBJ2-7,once,CASSQVGEASYEQYF,TGCGCCAGCAGCCAAGTGGGGGAAGCCTCCTACGAGCAGTACTTC
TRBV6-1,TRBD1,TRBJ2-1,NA,CASGGQGEVSEQFF,TGTGCCAGCGGGGGACAGGGGGAGGTTAGTGAGCAGTTCTTC
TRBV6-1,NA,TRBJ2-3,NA,CASSEVSGSDTQYF,TGTGCCAGCAGTGAAGTCTCAGGGTCAGATACGCAGTATTTT
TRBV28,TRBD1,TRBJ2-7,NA,CASTVGGTDYEQYF,TGTGCCAGCACCGTAGGTGGGACAGACTACGAGCAGTACTTC
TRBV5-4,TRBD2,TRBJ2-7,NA,CASSLDFGGGPSGEQYF,TGTGCCAGCAGCTTGGATTTCGGGGGGGGGCCCTCCGGAGAGCAGTACTTC
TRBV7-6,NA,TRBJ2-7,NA,CASSATVQGYEQYF,TGTGCCAGCAGCGCCACCGTACAGGGTTACGAGCAGTACTTC
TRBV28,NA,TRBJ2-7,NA,CASSTETVVHEQYF,TGTGCCAGCAGCACGGAGACAGTGGTCCACGAGCAGTACTTC
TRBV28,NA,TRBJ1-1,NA,CASSWAGGTTEAFF,TGTGCCAGCAGTTGGGCAGGAGGTACCACTGAAGCTTTCTTT
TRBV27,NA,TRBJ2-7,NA,CASSLLLGEVYEQYF,TGTGCCAGCAGTCTCCTTCTGGGGGAGGTCTACGAGCAGTACTTC
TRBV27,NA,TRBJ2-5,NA,CASSQTGTQETQYF,TGTGCCAGCAGTCAAACGGGGACCCAAGAGACCCAGTACTTC
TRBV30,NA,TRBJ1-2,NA,CAWSRLINGYTF,TGTGCCTGGAGCCGCCTTATAAATGGCTACACCTTC